This TCR beta chain was identified in a study of T-cell reconstitution after alpha-beta-depleted transplantation in children. Broader study findings: One year after transplant, T-cell counts and diversity came mostly from newly produced T cells. Some patients' high day-60 TCRbeta diversity was traced to surviving recipient T cells and thymic progenitors. Reported findings indicate that, about two months after transplant, alpha-beta T cells came from several hundred expanded clones, which were derived from non-depleted graft cells.

This clonotype was counted a single time. Antigen unknown. The library targeted TCRbeta and was prepared with unique molecular identifiers. TCRdb re-called the PCR reads through MiXCR, storing one row per CDR3 protein. The top ten hold roughly 27% of the sample, which has about 440,000 distinct CDR3 sequences, 43% seen once. Deletions cut 2 bases from V and 9 bases from J, with 14 bases between. Germline CDR1 ENHRY, CDR2 SYGVKD. This CDR3 comprises 15 residues. The source was PBMCs, collected before TCRalphabeta/CD19-depleted stem cell transplant. This TCR was sampled from a girl aged 2-15 years with aplastic anemia, due to receive a stem cell transplant. The chain uses TRBV10-3 and TRBJ2-6; D is uncertain. CDR3 region: CAISEEIGRLNVLTF. The CDR3 DNA sequence: TGTGCCATCAGTGAGGAAATAGGACGGCTCAACGTCCTGACTTTC.